This record concerns one T cell receptor beta chain sequence. The sample originates from a study of blood T cell repertoires in COVID-19. Clones were read by immunoSEQ multiplex PCR, and TCRdb kept only the in-frame ones, dropping some. The data contain roughly 250,000 clones, 80% to 90% of them singletons. This TCR came from a young woman who had recovered from COVID-19. The specimen was PBMCs or T cells enriched from blood (not recorded which).

This CDR3 reads CASSLRTGNSPLHF. Here the CDR3 DNA reads TGTGCCAGCAGTTTACGGACAGGAAATTCACCCCTCCACTTT. The chain is built from TRBV28 and TRBJ1-6, with 7 bases fitting TRBD1. CDR1 MDHEN and CDR2 SYDVKM come from the germline V gene. V shed 2 bases, J shed 7 bases, and the junction held 2 bases outside the gene matches. This CDR3 has 14 residues.